This TCR beta chain appears in the sequencing data of a study of somatic mutations in cytotoxic T cells in rheumatoid arthritis. Measured with immunoSEQ multiplex PCR; TCRdb has only the in-frame clones, and not every one. The data contain around 15,000 clones, approximately 75% of them singletons. The sequenced sample was CD8+ T cells sorted from blood. The receptor was derived from an adult with rheumatoid arthritis.

The CDR3 DNA reads TGTGCCAGCACCCACAGGACAGGGCGGGGGGAGACCCAGTACTTC. Translating gives CASTHRTGRGETQYF. This rearrangement joins TRBV25-1 to TRBJ2-5, with a possible D match to TRBD1 (8 bases). The CDR3 is made up of 15 amino acids. CDR1 is MGHDK, CDR2 SYGVNS, per germline. The V end lost 7 bases, the J end lost 5 bases, and 20 bases lay between the germline ends.